The 32 T cell receptor beta chains in this list originate from one sample, sequenced in a study of blood T cells in healthy people across ages. A sample-barcoded 5' primer and a J-beta primer mix were used in a second PCR of roughly 7 to 11 cycles. TCRdb itself ran the 5' RACE reads through MiXCR, one entry per CDR3 protein. The data contain 1.5 million to 2 million distinct CDR3 sequences, 30% to 40% of them singletons. Material: blood. These receptors originate from a human donor in good health.

The sample holds a few counts of this clonotype. This chain uses TRBV28 with TRBJ1-4; perhaps TRBD1 as D (5 bases). The V end lost 6 bases, the J end lost 5 bases, and 22 bases lay between the germline ends. Germline V gene lookup returns CDR1 MDHEN and CDR2 SYDVKM. The CDR3 contains 17 residues. The CDR3 region has the DNA TGTGCCAGCAGGTCGCAGGGCGCCCCTTTGATGAATGAAAAACTGTTTTTT. Residues: CASRSQGAPLMNEKLFF. Combining the CDR3 with reference TRBV28 and TRBJ1-4 gives the whole variable domain DVKVTQSSRYLVKRTGEKVFLECVQDMDHENMFWYRQDPGLGLRLIYFSYDVKMKEKGDIPEGYSVSREKKERFSLILESASTNQTSMYLCASRSQGAPLMNEKLFFGSGTQLSVL.

V and J are TRBV4-1 and TRBJ1-5; D is undetermined. Germline V gene sequence: CDR1 MGHRA, CDR2 YSYEKL. CDR3 length: 16 amino acids. With 1 base removed from V and 7 bases from J, the gap between germline ends came to 17 bases. The CDR3 nucleotides are TGCGCCAGCAGCCAAGCGAGGACGAGGGAGGACCAGCCCCAGCATTTT. It yields the protein CASSQARTREDQPQHF.

This clonotype was detected a few times. For the CDR3, the DNA is TGTGCCAGCAGGCACACTGGGAACACTGAAGCTTTCTTT. Translation gives CASRHTGNTEAFF. The chain is built from TRBV25-1 and TRBJ1-1; the D is unclear. The CDR3 runs 13 residues. The germline V gene has CDR1 MGHDK and CDR2 SYGVNS. Trimming left V 6 bases short and J 1 base short, with 9 bases between.

Points on this clonotype: This clone may be a read error of a much larger clone one base away. The genes are TRBV20-1 and TRBJ2-5; 7 bases agree with TRBD2. Per germline, CDR1 DFQATT and CDR2 SNEGSKA (reference sequence). The CDR3 is made up of 16 amino acids. V dropped 5 bases and J dropped 13; count of bases not matched to a gene: 25. The CDR3 loop is CSAQHSRDYANYERYF. The CDR3 DNA is TGCAGTGCTCAACATTCACGGGACTACGCAAACTACGAGCGGTACTTC.

This chain connects TRBV10-3 to TRBJ1-5, with D perhaps matching TRBD1 (5 bases). In germline, CDR1 is ENHRY, CDR2 SYGVKD. The CDR3 loop spans 13 amino acids. V lost 6 bases, J lost 4 bases, and 10 bases lay in between. CDR3 in DNA: TGTGCCATCAGCGACAGCCCTAATCAGCCCCAGCATTTT. This gives the protein CAISDSPNQPQHF.

This clonotype was seen a few times. It may be a read error: a sequence one base away is much more abundant. The genes are TRBV5-1 and TRBJ2-3, with 7 bases that match TRBD2. The CDR3 spans 14 residues. Germline CDR1 SGHRS, CDR2 YFSETQ. For the CDR3, the DNA is TGCGCCAGCAGCTCGACTAGCCCCACAGATGCGCAGTATTTT. It yields the protein CASSSTSPTDAQYF.

This chain links TRBV20-1 with TRBJ2-5; D may be TRBD2 (6 bases). CDR3 size: 14 residues. Germline loops: CDR1 DFQATT, CDR2 SNEGSKA (reference sequence). Trimming pared 4 bases from V and 2 bases from J, leaving 14 bases between. CDR3 protein: CSANLRDWQETQYF. The DNA of the CDR3 is TGCAGTGCTAATCTCCGGGACTGGCAAGAGACCCAGTACTTC.

This clonotype was counted between two and nine times. The chain uses TRBV14 and TRBJ1-1; the D is unclear. Germline values: CDR1 SGHDN, CDR2 FVKESK. The ends were cut back, 4 bases at V and 7 bases at J, with 19 bases in the middle. CDR3 length equals 15 residues. The DNA for the CDR3 is TGTGCCAGCAGCCCTGAGGACTATATCGTCCATGAAGCTTTCTTT. Amino acids: CASSPEDYIVHEAFF.

This clonotype was seen only a few times. The gene calls are TRBV10-3 and TRBJ1-1; tentative D call: TRBD1 (6 bases). Germline loops: CDR1 ENHRY, CDR2 SYGVKD. The V end lost 7 bases, the J end lost 7 bases, and 16 bases lay between the germline ends. The CDR3 is made up of 13 amino acids. This CDR3 reads CAITPGVTFEAFF. For the CDR3, the DNA is TGTGCCATCACCCCAGGGGTCACCTTTGAAGCTTTCTTT.

This clonotype appeared a few times. The chain recombines TRBV6-2 or TRBV6-3 with TRBJ2-7; 13 bases line up with TRBD2. The CDR3 extends over 15 amino acids. The germline gives CDR1 MNHEY, CDR2 SVGEGT. The ends lost 6 bases at V and 2 bases at J; junction bases unmatched: 4. CDR3 nucleotides: TGTGCCAGCAGAGGACTAGCGGGGGCTACCTACGAGCAGTACTTC. Translated: CASRGLAGATYEQYF.

There are a few counts of this clonotype. CDR3 loop: CASSYFGDQLTFQETQYF. CDR3 nucleotides: TGTGCCAGCAGCTACTTCGGGGATCAACTCACTTTCCAAGAGACCCAGTACTTC. This chain joins TRBV14 and TRBJ2-5; tentatively, D is TRBD2 (5 bases). From germline, CDR1 is SGHDN and CDR2 FVKESK. The CDR3 loop spans 18 amino acids. Trimming cost V 5 bases and J 1 base, with 23 bases left between them.

The table lists this clonotype with a few counts. V and J are TRBV20-1 and TRBJ2-1; 10 bases are shared with TRBD2. This CDR3 is 15 amino acids long. Germline trimming cut 5 bases from V and 6 bases from J; bases unmatched to any gene: 10. Germline V gene sequence: CDR1 DFQATT, CDR2 SNEGSKA (reference sequence). In DNA, the CDR3 is TGCAGTGCTCGGGGGCTAGCGGGGGTAGGCAATGAGCAGTTCTTC. Translation gives CSARGLAGVGNEQFF.

The V and J genes are TRBV5-1 and TRBJ1-2; TRBD1 matches 12 bases. Germline V gene data show CDR1 as SGHRS and CDR2 as YFSETQ. This CDR3 region has 16 residues. Trimming at V came to 4 bases and at J to 7 bases, leaving 11 bases not matched to a gene. The CDR3 bases are TGCGCCAGCAGCGCGGACCCGGGACAGGGGGCGGGTGGCTACACCTTC. Amino acids: CASSADPGQGAGGYTF.

The chain has TRBV7-2 and TRBJ1-2; no reliable D call. The CDR3 has 14 amino acids. V was shortened by 1 base and J by 2 bases, with 8 bases between the two germline ends. Germline values: CDR1 SGHTA, CDR2 FQGNSA. CDR3 residues: CASSLDRRNYGYTF. The CDR3 coding sequence is TGTGCCAGCAGCTTAGATAGGCGAAACTATGGCTACACCTTC.

The rearrangement links TRBV19 to TRBJ2-5, with D perhaps matching TRBD1 (5 bases). Deletions cut 3 bases from V and 2 bases from J, with 7 bases between. This CDR3 region has 13 residues. From germline, CDR1 is LNHDA and CDR2 SQIVND (reference sequence). The CDR3 is CASSINRQETQYF. In nucleotides, the CDR3 is TGTGCCAGTAGTATCAACAGGCAAGAGACCCAGTACTTC. Drawing the rest from reference TRBV19 and TRBJ2-5, the complete variable domain is DGGITQSPKYLFRKEGQNVTLSCEQNLNHDAMYWYRQDPGQGLRLIYYSQIVNDFQKGDIAEGYSVSREKKESFPLTVTSAQKNPTAFYLCASSINRQETQYFGPGTRLLVL.

The CDR3 spells CASGVLAGGSYEQYF. The CDR3, as DNA: TGCGCCAGCGGCGTACTAGCGGGGGGATCATACGAGCAGTACTTC. This sequence joins TRBV5-1 and TRBJ2-7; 12 bases are a match to TRBD2. V shed 7 bases, J shed 4 bases, and the junction held 9 bases outside the gene matches. The germline CDR1 and CDR2 sequences are SGHRS and YFSETQ. The CDR3 runs to 15 residues.

In its sample, this clonotype was seen a few times. CDR3 in DNA: TGTGCCAGCAGTCAAGGCGGCGTTGGGGCCAACGTCCTGACTTTC. Translation gives CASSQGGVGANVLTF. The chain couples TRBV11-1 to TRBJ2-6, with D unclear. Looked up from germline, CDR1 is SGHAT and CDR2 is FQDESV (reference sequence). V lost 6 bases and J lost 3, with 12 bases in between. The CDR3 runs 15 residues.

The chain is built from TRBV6-1 and TRBJ2-7, with a possible D match to TRBD2 (5 bases). Trimming shortened V by 4 bases and J by 2 bases, and 12 bases separated the two germline ends. Germline V CDR1 and CDR2: MNHNS, SASEGT. This CDR3 comprises 14 residues. CDR3 region: CASSARGLPYEQYF. The CDR3 DNA is TGTGCCAGCAGTGCACGAGGACTCCCCTACGAGCAGTACTTC.

Turning to this clonotype: A read error may be the cause here, since a much bigger clone is one base away. The CDR3 nucleotides are TGTGCCAGCAGACAAGTCCAAGGCGGAACCTACGAGCAGTACTTC. Its translation is CASRQVQGGTYEQYF. J is TRBJ2-7 and V is TRBV6-1, with D unresolved. Germline V gene sequence: CDR1 MNHNS, CDR2 SASEGT. Trimming stripped 6 bases from V and 2 bases from J, with 17 bases between. This CDR3 is 15 amino acids long.

The chain employs TRBV12-3 or TRBV12-4 and TRBJ2-3, with no clear D. This CDR3 comprises 14 residues. V lost 2 bases and J lost 3, with 9 bases in between. The CDR3 here is CASSLIVRTDTQYF. DNA of the CDR3: TGTGCCAGCAGTTTAATAGTAAGGACAGATACGCAGTATTTT.

V usage is TRBV12-3 or TRBV12-4 and J usage is TRBJ2-7; D might be TRBD2 (5 bases). V lost 6 bases and J 2 bases, leaving 20 bases between the germline ends. This CDR3 is 16 amino acids long. CDR3 nucleotides: TGTGCCAGCAGCCCCAGTTTAGTTTCGGGGACCTACGAGCAGTACTTC. Translation gives CASSPSLVSGTYEQYF.

The chain carries TRBV29-1 and TRBJ1-1; tentative D call: TRBD1 (6 bases). V was cut by 6 bases and J by 4 bases, with 18 bases left in between. Looked up from germline, CDR1 is SQVTM and CDR2 is ANQGSEA. The CDR3 spans 14 residues. CDR3 region: CSVDNRVVGTEAFF. CDR3 coding DNA: TGCAGCGTCGACAACAGGGTCGTCGGCACTGAAGCTTTCTTT.

V gene TRBV20-1 combines with J gene TRBJ2-6, with 8 bases matching TRBD1. Germline CDR1 and CDR2: DFQATT and SNEGSKA (reference sequence). V gave up 4 bases and J gave up 0 bases; unmatched junction bases: 8. The CDR3 contains 17 residues. CDR3 residues: CSATRGQGVSGANVLTF. The CDR3 DNA is TGCAGTGCTACGAGAGGACAGGGAGTCTCTGGGGCCAACGTCCTGACTTTC.

This clonotype was counted a few times. The chain links TRBV6-5 to TRBJ2-7; 11 nucleotides line up with TRBD2. In germline, CDR1 is MNHEY, CDR2 SVGAGI. The CDR3 sequence is 15 residues long. V was pared by 5 bases and J by 2 bases, with 5 bases of the junction left unmatched. CDR3 in amino acids: CASSMTSGDPYEQYF. The CDR3 coding sequence is TGTGCCAGCAGTATGACTAGCGGGGACCCCTACGAGCAGTACTTC.

The V gene is TRBV7-8, the J gene TRBJ2-4; maybe TRBD1 (5 bases). The J call may be wrong; the DNA end is better matched by TRBJ2-7. CDR3 length equals 15 residues. Germline V gene sequence: CDR1 SGHVS, CDR2 FQNEAQ. In nucleotides, the CDR3 is TGTGCCAGCAGCAGCAGAACAGGTCCTTACTGCGAGCAGTACTTC. Its protein product is CASSSRTGPYCEQYF.

This clonotype was seen only a few times. The J gene is TRBJ2-5, the V gene TRBV7-8; TRBD2 aligns across 10 bases. From germline, CDR1 is SGHVS and CDR2 FQNEAQ. This CDR3 contains 19 residues. V was clipped by 8 bases and J by 4 bases; unmatched bases: 22. This CDR3 is CASPAPWGTSAFYGETQYF. CDR3 nucleotides: TGTGCCAGCCCAGCGCCTTGGGGGACTAGCGCCTTTTACGGAGAGACCCAGTACTTC.

The V call is TRBV7-8, the J call TRBJ2-3; D is undetermined. The CDR3 consists of 14 residues. V was clipped by 5 bases and J by 2 bases, with 11 bases between them. Germline CDR1 reads SGHVS; CDR2 reads FQNEAQ. The CDR3: CASSQRVVTDTQYF. CDR3 DNA sequence: TGTGCCAGCAGCCAACGGGTTGTCACAGATACGCAGTATTTT.

This clonotype has just a few counts. A read error may produce the germline difference seen at one junction end. J is TRBJ1-2 and V is TRBV28; TRBD1 matches 10 bases. The CDR3 is made up of 16 amino acids. CDR1 is MDHEN and CDR2 is SYDVKM in the germline V gene. This CDR3 is CASSPPGGDRGYGYTF. CDR3 coding DNA: TGTGCCAGCAGTCCACCCGGCGGGGACAGGGGCTATGGCTACACTTTC.

This clonotype was observed at least ten times. The chain has TRBV10-3 and TRBJ2-4, with 14 bases that match TRBD2. CDR1 is ENHRY and CDR2 is SYGVKD in the germline V gene. Trimming at V came to 3 bases and at J to 9 bases, leaving 7 bases not matched to a gene. The CDR3 covers 16 residues. The CDR3 spells CAISERLAGGPAIQYF. Here the CDR3 DNA reads TGTGCCATCAGTGAAAGACTAGCGGGGGGGCCTGCCATTCAGTACTTC.

The sample holds many counts of this clonotype. This chain links TRBV9 with TRBJ2-3; no clear D. Germline CDR1 is SGDLS and CDR2 is YYNGEE. This CDR3 contains 14 residues. With 5 bases removed from V and 0 bases from J, the gap between germline ends came to 10 bases. CDR3 coding DNA: TGTGCCAGCAGTGTACTGTCTAGCACAGATACGCAGTATTTT. As protein: CASSVLSSTDTQYF.

This clonotype was detected only a few times. This chain joins TRBV28 and TRBJ2-7; maybe TRBD2 (6 bases). The CDR3 is made up of 14 amino acids. Germline V gives CDR1 MDHEN, CDR2 SYDVKM. V was clipped by 3 bases and J by 1 base, with 10 bases between them. CDR3 DNA sequence: TGTGCCAGCAGTTTTATAGGACTATCCTACGAGCAGTACTTC. Its translation is CASSFIGLSYEQYF.

The gene calls are TRBV28 and TRBJ2-7, with unresolved D. CDR1 is MDHEN, CDR2 SYDVKM, per germline. The CDR3 consists of 14 residues. V lost 9 bases and J lost 2, with 17 bases in between. The CDR3 spells CASIIRNGAYEQYF. The CDR3 region has the DNA TGTGCCAGTATTATCAGGAATGGGGCCTACGAGCAGTACTTC.